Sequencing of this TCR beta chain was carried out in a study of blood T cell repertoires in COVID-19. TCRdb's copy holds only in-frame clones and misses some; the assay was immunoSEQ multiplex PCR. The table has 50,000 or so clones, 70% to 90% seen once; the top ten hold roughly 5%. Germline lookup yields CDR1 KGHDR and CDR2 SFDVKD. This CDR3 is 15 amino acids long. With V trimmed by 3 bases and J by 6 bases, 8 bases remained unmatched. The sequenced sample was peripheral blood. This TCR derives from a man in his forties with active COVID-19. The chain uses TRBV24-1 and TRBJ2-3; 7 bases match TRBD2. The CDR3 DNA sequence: TGTGCCACCAGTGATCCAGCGGGACCAGCGGATACGCAGTATTTT. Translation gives CATSDPAGPADTQYF.